This TCR beta chain was recorded in a study of OX40 agonist ivuxolimab in advanced cancers. Study outcomes and limitations: At 0.1 to 3.0 mg/kg and by week 6, CD4+ and CD8+ T cells in the blood had expanded clonally.

Points on this clone: The antigen is undetermined.

Method: immunoSEQ multiplex PCR; TCRdb's copy keeps in-frame clones and lacks some. Of around 90,000 clones listed, approximately 90% are singletons. Per germline, CDR1 MNHEY and CDR2 SMNVEV (reference sequence). The trim removed 5 bases at V and 4 bases at J, leaving 7 bases unmatched. CDR3 length: 16 amino acids. Sequencing used CD4+ or CD8+ T cells sorted from blood, obtained in a trial of the OX40 agonist ivuxolimab. The chain uses TRBV27 and TRBJ2-6; 8 nucleotides match TRBD2. This TCR was recovered from an adult with an advanced solid tumor such as melanoma, head and neck, liver or kidney cancer. The CDR3 spells CASSPAGVSGANVLTF. The DNA of the CDR3 is TGTGCCAGCAGTCCAGCGGGAGTATCCGGGGCCAACGTCCTGACTTTC.